These T cell receptor beta chains were read from a single sample in a study of blood T cell repertoires in COVID-19. Sequencing was performed with immunoSEQ multiplex PCR; in TCRdb, only in-frame clones are kept and a portion is missing. The sample contains fewer than 250,000 clones, 80% to 85% of which appear only once. Input material: peripheral blood. These receptors all come from a man between 25 and 39 years old with active or convalescent COVID-19. The conserved cysteine and the conserved F or W are not part of the CDR3 here. Size is omitted from some rows. Given values are once, few, many or a class for expanded clones.

clone_size j_call v_call cdr3_aa
NA TRBJ1-2 TRBV6-5 ASSYSNPGVYGYT
NA TRBJ2-3 TRBV9 ASSVDGISTDTQY
NA TRBJ2-3 TRBV4-3 ASSQDRDYRLY
NA TRBJ1-4 TRBV2 ASRDGQSLRVEKLF
few TRBJ1-2 TRBV7-9 ASTHPGTGDGGYGYT
NA TRBJ2-7 TRBV5-1 ASSSQGGEYEQY
NA TRBJ2-6 TRBV5-1 ASSTVPQGTTFAGANVLT
NA TRBJ2-5 TRBV18 ASSPPGQGGETQY
NA TRBJ1-4 TRBV27 ASSRTVWEKLF
NA TRBJ1-5 TRBV6-5 ASSEDRLLWPQH
once TRBJ2-3 TRBV11-3 ASSPRGGSSTDTQY
once TRBJ1-1 TRBV27 ASSFSLPGTVNTEAF
NA TRBJ1-5 TRBV3-1/TRBV3-2 ASSQDGRYSNQPQH
NA TRBJ1-2 TRBV19 ASRSGDPNYGYT
NA TRBJ2-2 TRBV7-3 ASSLTGAGELF
NA TRBJ1-3 TRBV6-5 ASSKGQNSGNTIY
NA TRBJ2-2 TRBV7-6 ASSLARGWGTGELF
once TRBJ2-3 TRBV27 ASSSGTVMSGGVAQY
NA TRBJ1-6 TRBV2 ASSEMGQKSPLH
NA TRBJ2-3 TRBV29-1 SVDPGGTDTQY
NA TRBJ1-3 TRBV7-9 ASSAHPPGRSGNTIY
NA TRBJ1-4 TRBV4-3 ASSQVVAEKLF
NA TRBJ2-7 TRBV3-1/TRBV3-2 ASSPDLLDEQY
NA TRBJ2-3 TRBV7-9 ASSLIAGGGDTQY
NA TRBJ1-6 TRBV5-6 ASRLRGQNSPLH
NA TRBJ1-5 TRBV30 AWTQGASQPQH
once TRBJ2-2 TRBV18 ASSGLAANTGELF
once TRBJ2-3 TRBV4-3 ASSLQGGDTQY
NA TRBJ1-1 TRBV5-1 ASSFMHSDTEAF
NA TRBJ1-4 TRBV30 AWSTGGVNEKLF
NA TRBJ2-1 TRBV19 ASSTLGGGRKYNEQF
NA TRBJ1-2 TRBV7-2 ASSLGPGSDYGYT
NA TRBJ1-3 TRBV7-2 ASSRGLTGGGNTIY
NA TRBJ2-1 TRBV18 ASSPGLDYNEQF
NA TRBJ2-7 TRBV2 ASSVQGYEQY
NA TRBJ2-3 TRBV5-6 ASSLATAGGQDTQY
NA TRBJ1-1 TRBV25-1 ASSVDRKNTEAF